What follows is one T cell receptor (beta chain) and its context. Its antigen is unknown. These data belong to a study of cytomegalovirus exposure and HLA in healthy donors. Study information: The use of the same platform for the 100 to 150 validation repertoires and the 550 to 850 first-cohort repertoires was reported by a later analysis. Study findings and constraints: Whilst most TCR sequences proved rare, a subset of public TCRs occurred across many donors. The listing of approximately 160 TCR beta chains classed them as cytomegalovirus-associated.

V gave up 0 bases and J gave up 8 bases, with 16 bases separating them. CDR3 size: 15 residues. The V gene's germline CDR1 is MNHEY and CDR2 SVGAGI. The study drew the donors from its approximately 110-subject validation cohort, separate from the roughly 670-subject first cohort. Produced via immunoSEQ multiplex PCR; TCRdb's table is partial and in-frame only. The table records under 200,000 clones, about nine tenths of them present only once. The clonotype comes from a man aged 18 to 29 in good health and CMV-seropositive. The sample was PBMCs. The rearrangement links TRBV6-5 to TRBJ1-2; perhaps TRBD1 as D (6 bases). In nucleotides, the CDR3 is TGTGCCAGCAGTTACTCGAGAGGGGGAGTAAGGGGCTACACCTTC. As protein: CASSYSRGGVRGYTF.